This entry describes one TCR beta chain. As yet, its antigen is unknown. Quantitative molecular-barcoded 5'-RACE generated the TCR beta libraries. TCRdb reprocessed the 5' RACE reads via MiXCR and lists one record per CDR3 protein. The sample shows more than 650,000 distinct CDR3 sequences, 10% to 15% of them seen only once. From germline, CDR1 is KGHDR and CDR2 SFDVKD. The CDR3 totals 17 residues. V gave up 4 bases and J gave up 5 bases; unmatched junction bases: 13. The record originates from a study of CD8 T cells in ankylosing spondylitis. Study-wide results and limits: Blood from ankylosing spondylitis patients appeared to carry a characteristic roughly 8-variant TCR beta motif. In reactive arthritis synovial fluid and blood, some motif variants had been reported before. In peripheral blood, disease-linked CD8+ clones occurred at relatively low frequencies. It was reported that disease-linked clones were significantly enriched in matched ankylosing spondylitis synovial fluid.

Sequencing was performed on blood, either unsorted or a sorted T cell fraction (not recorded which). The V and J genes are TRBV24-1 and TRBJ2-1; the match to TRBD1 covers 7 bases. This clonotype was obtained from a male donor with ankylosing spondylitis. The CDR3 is CATSDFGNGRGNNEQFF. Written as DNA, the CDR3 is TGTGCCACCAGTGACTTCGGGAATGGCAGGGGGAACAATGAGCAGTTCTTC.